The 13 T cell receptor beta chains presented below share a single source sample, sequenced in a study of OX40 agonist ivuxolimab in advanced cancers. Using immunoSEQ multiplex PCR, the repertoire was profiled, and TCRdb retains in-frame clones only, with some absent. Of around 70,000 clones detected, roughly 85% appear once; the ten largest clones hold around 6.7%. The sample in question was CD4+ or CD8+ T cells sorted from blood, obtained in a trial of the OX40 agonist ivuxolimab. These receptors were taken from an adult with an advanced solid tumor such as melanoma, head and neck, liver or kidney cancer.

CDR3 sequence (DNA): TGTGCCAGCAGCCCTCGGAAGAGCTCCTACAATGAGCAGTTCTTC. Protein product: CASSPRKSSYNEQFF. This sequence joins TRBV5-6 and TRBJ2-1; D gene ambiguous. CDR3 length equals 15 residues. CDR1 and CDR2 (germline): SGHDT, YYEEEE. V was shortened by 4 bases and J by 0 bases, with 11 bases between the two germline ends.

The chain couples TRBV6-5 to TRBJ2-3; TRBD2 aligns across 7 bases. V shed 5 bases, J shed 0 bases, and the junction held 2 bases outside the gene matches. Germline V CDR1 and CDR2: MNHEY, SVGAGI. CDR3 length equals 14 residues. CDR3 DNA sequence: TGTGCCAGCAGTGAGCGGGGTAGCACAGATACGCAGTATTTT. Encoded protein: CASSERGSTDTQYF.

The chain has TRBV7-9 and TRBJ2-7; D might be TRBD1 or TRBD2, each matching 7 bases. V was pared by 0 bases and J by 5 bases, with 14 bases between. Germline V lookup: CDR1 SEHNR, CDR2 FQNEAQ (reference sequence). There are 15 residues in the CDR3. CDR3 residues: CASSLARGTVHEQYF. CDR3 nucleotides: TGTGCCAGCAGCTTAGCGCGGGGGACAGTTCACGAGCAGTACTTC.

This clone was seen more than once but under ten times. V is TRBV7-2 and J is TRBJ1-1, with D uncertain. This CDR3 is 12 amino acids long. Germline CDR1 SGHTA, CDR2 FQGNSA. V lost 1 base and J lost 4, with 4 bases in between. The CDR3 sequence is CASSLELTEAFF. The CDR3 DNA follows: TGTGCCAGCAGCTTAGAGCTCACTGAAGCTTTCTTT. Full variable domain (remainder filled in from reference TRBV7-2 and TRBJ1-1): GAGVSQSPSNKVTEKGKDVELRCDPISGHTALYWYRQSLGQGLEFLIYFQGNSAPDKSGLPSDRFSAERTGGSVSTLTIQRTQQEDSAVYLCASSLELTEAFFGQGTRLTVV.

This clone showed up just a few times. The CDR3 region has the DNA TGTGCCAGTAGTATAGGGCTCCGTGATACGCAGTATTTT. Protein: CASSIGLRDTQYF. This chain links TRBV19 with TRBJ2-3; D not resolved. V was pared by 1 base and J by 6 bases, with 8 bases between. The CDR3 covers 13 residues. From germline, CDR1 is LNHDA and CDR2 SQIVND (reference sequence).

The V and J genes are TRBV27 and TRBJ1-2; perhaps TRBD1 as D (5 bases). CDR3 size: 19 residues. The V gene lost 1 base and the J gene lost 7 bases, with 28 bases spanning the gap. Per the germline V gene, CDR1 is MNHEY and CDR2 is SMNVEV (reference sequence). CDR3 amino acids: CASSLFVPGRDLLRGGYTF. Written as DNA, the CDR3 is TGTGCCAGCAGTTTATTCGTCCCGGGACGGGACCTCCTACGTGGTGGCTACACCTTC.

The rearrangement joins TRBV30 to TRBJ1-6; D is possibly TRBD1 (5 bases). This CDR3 is built from 12 residues. V was trimmed by 8 bases and J by 8 bases, leaving 13 bases between them. CDR1 and CDR2 from the germline V gene are GTSNPN and SVGIG (reference sequence). The CDR3: CAADQGYSPLHF. DNA for the CDR3: TGTGCCGCCGATCAGGGCTATTCACCCCTCCACTTT.

The chain carries TRBV6-5 and TRBJ1-1, with D unclear. Germline CDR1 and CDR2: MNHEY and SVGAGI. V lost 5 bases and J 10 bases, leaving 11 bases between the germline ends. This CDR3 region has 11 residues. CDR3 DNA sequence: TGTGCCAGCAGTACCCCGGCCGGAGCTTTCTTT. Its protein product is CASSTPAGAFF.

The chain links TRBV27 to TRBJ2-6; 9 bases are a match to TRBD1. The V and J ends lost 7 bases and 1 base, in that order; junction bases with no gene match: 8. This CDR3 region has 17 residues. Germline V gene data show CDR1 as MNHEY and CDR2 as SMNVEV (reference sequence). CDR3 residues: CASKQGTGSSGANVLTF. CDR3 DNA sequence: TGTGCCAGCAAACAGGGGACAGGGTCTTCTGGGGCCAACGTCCTGACTTTC.

The rearrangement links TRBV6-1 to TRBJ2-7, with D possibly matching TRBD2 (7 bases). CDR3 size: 16 residues. Germline lookup yields CDR1 MNHNS and CDR2 SASEGT. Between the trimmed V and J ends, which lost 2 bases and 2 bases, there was a span of 16 bases. CDR3 amino acids: CASSELRGGSTYEQYV. Written as DNA, the CDR3 is TGTGCCAGCAGTGAATTGAGGGGGGGATCAACCTACGAGCAGTACGTC.

The genes are TRBV25-1 and TRBJ2-5, with unresolved D. V was shortened by 3 bases and J by 4 bases, with 9 bases between the two germline ends. Germline CDR1 reads MGHDK; CDR2 reads SYGVNS. CDR3 length equals 13 residues. Written as DNA, the CDR3 is TGTGCCAGCAGTGATTTCCCGGGAGAGACCCAGTACTTC. It translates to CASSDFPGETQYF.

This chain links TRBV4-2 with TRBJ2-2, with 10 bases fitting TRBD1. Germline CDR1 LGHNA, CDR2 YNFKEQ. V was clipped by 3 bases and J by 1 base; unmatched bases: 8. CDR3 length equals 18 residues. This CDR3 is CASSQLGQGILNTGELFF. CDR3 nucleotide sequence: TGTGCCAGCAGCCAGCTGGGACAGGGGATTCTGAACACCGGGGAGCTGTTTTTT.

The V gene is TRBV4-3, the J gene TRBJ1-2, with D possibly TRBD1 on 5 matching bases. Trimming removed 3 bases at V and 4 bases at J, with 15 bases between. Looked up from germline, CDR1 is LGHNA and CDR2 is YSLEER. There are 15 residues in the CDR3. This chain's CDR3 is CASSHALGGSYGYTF. The DNA for the CDR3 is TGCGCCAGCAGCCACGCCTTGGGGGGAAGCTATGGCTACACCTTC.